The clone carrying this T cell receptor (beta chain) was found a few times. V was cut by 9 bases and J by 2 bases, with 8 bases left in between. Germline V gene sequence: CDR1 MDHEN, CDR2 SYDVKM. This CDR3 spans 12 amino acids. MiXCR, run by TCRdb on the RT-PCR reads, gives a single entry per CDR3 protein. The repertoire includes around 700,000 distinct CDR3 sequences, approximately 15% of them detected once, and 3.6% sits in the top ten. Specimen: memory CD4+ T cells from blood. This TCR came from a female donor in good health, serving as a healthy control. This chain links TRBV28 with TRBJ1-5; D is undetermined. The DNA for the CDR3 is TGTGCCAGTCGCAGGCGCAATCAGCCCCAGCATTTT. Translated: CASRRRNQPQHF.